In its sample, the clone carrying this T cell receptor beta chain was seen a few times. The assay was immunoSEQ multiplex PCR, and TCRdb's table has in-frame clones only and misses some. Here the sample spans about 1.1 million clones, 78% being singletons. Every contributor of samples was a Caucasian grown-up residing in Nashville, Tennessee. This record comes from a study of shared clonotypes between healthy human individuals. Study in general: Each donor contributed plates that comprised three CD4 naive, three CD4 memory, two CD8 naive and one CD8 memory.

The CDR3 has 15 amino acids. V was shortened by 0 bases and J by 0 bases, with 7 bases between the two germline ends. The germline gives CDR1 SGHDN, CDR2 FVKESK. The chain joins TRBV14 to TRBJ2-3; D remains ambiguous. The clonotype originates from a man between 18 and 35 years old in good health. Some clones in this sample may be carry-over from other donors' samples. Sequencing was done on a sample of memory CD4+ T cells from PBMCs. The subset denotes: CD45RA-negative fraction. CDR3 bases: TGTGCCAGCAGCCAAGATAGGCCTAGCACAGATACGCAGTATTTT. It yields the protein CASSQDRPSTDTQYF.